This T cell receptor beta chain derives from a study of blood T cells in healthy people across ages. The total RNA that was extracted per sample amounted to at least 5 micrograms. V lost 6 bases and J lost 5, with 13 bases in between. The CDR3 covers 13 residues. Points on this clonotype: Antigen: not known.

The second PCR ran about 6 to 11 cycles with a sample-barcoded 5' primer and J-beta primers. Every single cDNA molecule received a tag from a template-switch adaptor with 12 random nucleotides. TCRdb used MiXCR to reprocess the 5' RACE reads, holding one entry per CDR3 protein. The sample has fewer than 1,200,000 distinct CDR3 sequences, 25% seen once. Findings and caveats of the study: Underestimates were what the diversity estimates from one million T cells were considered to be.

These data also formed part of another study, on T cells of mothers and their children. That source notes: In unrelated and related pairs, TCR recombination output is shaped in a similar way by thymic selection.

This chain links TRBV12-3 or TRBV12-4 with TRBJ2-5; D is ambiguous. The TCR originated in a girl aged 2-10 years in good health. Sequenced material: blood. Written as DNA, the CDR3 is TGTGCCAGCAGCCCCCGAGTCATGGAGACCCAGTACTTC. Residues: CASSPRVMETQYF.